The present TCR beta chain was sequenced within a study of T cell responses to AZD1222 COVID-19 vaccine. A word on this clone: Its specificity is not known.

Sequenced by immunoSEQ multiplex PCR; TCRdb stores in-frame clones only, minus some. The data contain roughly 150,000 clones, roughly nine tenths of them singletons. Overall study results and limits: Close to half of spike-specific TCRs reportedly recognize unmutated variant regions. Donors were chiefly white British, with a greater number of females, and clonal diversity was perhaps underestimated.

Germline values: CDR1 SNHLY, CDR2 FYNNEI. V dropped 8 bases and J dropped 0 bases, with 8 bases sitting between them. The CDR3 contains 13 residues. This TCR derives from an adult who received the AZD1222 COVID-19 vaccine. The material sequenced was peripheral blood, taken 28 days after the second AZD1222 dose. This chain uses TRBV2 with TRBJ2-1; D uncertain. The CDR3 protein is CASLQNSYNEQFF. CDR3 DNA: TGTGCCAGCTTACAGAACTCCTACAATGAGCAGTTCTTC.